Each of the 24 T cell receptor beta chains below was sequenced from the same sample in a study of PD-1 blockade in classical Hodgkin lymphoma. Autologous stem cell transplantation was followed by relapse in every patient, and brentuximab vedotin exposure varied. Repertoires were generated with immunoSEQ multiplex PCR, while TCRdb's copy carries only in-frame clones and drops some. Among around 65,000 clones listed, more than 70% were seen once. The sample consisted of peripheral blood mononuclear cells (PBMCs), taken at baseline. The origin of the receptors is a human donor with classical Hodgkin lymphoma.

V is TRBV18 and J is TRBJ2-7; 11 bases fit TRBD2. With 4 bases clipped from V and 7 bases from J, the junction kept 6 bases outside the gene matches. The germline V gene encodes CDR1 KGHSH and CDR2 LQKENI. The CDR3 runs to 14 residues. The CDR3 coding sequence is TGTGCCAGCTCACTAGCGGGGGGGCCGTGGGAGCAGTACTTC. Its translation is CASSLAGGPWEQYF.

The chain joins TRBV30 to TRBJ1-4; weak D call: TRBD1 (5 bases). CDR1 is GTSNPN, CDR2 SVGIG, per germline (reference sequence). V lost 2 bases and J 0 bases, leaving 7 bases between the germline ends. CDR3 length: 14 residues. CDR3 region: CAWSKGATNEKLFF. For the CDR3, the DNA is TGTGCCTGGAGTAAAGGGGCAACTAATGAAAAACTGTTTTTT.

This sequence joins TRBV5-1 and TRBJ2-1, with D possibly TRBD1 on 6 matching bases. The CDR3 spans 16 residues. V shed 5 bases and J shed 0 bases, with 15 bases lying between them. Germline lookup yields CDR1 SGHRS and CDR2 YFSETQ. CDR3 DNA: TGCGCCAGCAGGCAAGACGGACAGAGCTCCTACAATGAGCAGTTCTTC. Its translation is CASRQDGQSSYNEQFF.

This clone was detected only once. The chain has TRBV7-9 and TRBJ2-5; TRBD1 might be the D (6 bases). Germline values: CDR1 SEHNR, CDR2 FQNEAQ (reference sequence). The CDR3 contains 14 residues. The V gene lost 6 bases and the J gene lost 4 bases, with 15 bases spanning the gap. The CDR3 DNA is TGTGCCAGCAGGAAACAGGGTGAGCGAGAGACCCAGTACTTC. This codes for CASRKQGERETQYF.

The chain combines TRBV5-6 with TRBJ2-1; 9 bases are shared with TRBD1. The V segment lost 5 bases and the J segment 6 bases; nucleotides outside the gene matches: 9. Germline CDR1 SGHDT, CDR2 YYEEEE. The length of the CDR3 is 15 residues. The CDR3 is CASRLSGQGVNEQFF. CDR3 DNA sequence: TGTGCCAGCAGACTTTCGGGACAGGGTGTCAATGAGCAGTTCTTC.

The chain combines TRBV28 with TRBJ1-5; D perhaps matches TRBD1 (5 bases). Germline CDR1 reads MDHEN; CDR2 reads SYDVKM. The length of the CDR3 is 15 residues. V was clipped by 7 bases and J by 1 base, with 14 bases between them. CDR3 sequence reads: CASTTQWGSNQPQHF. The CDR3 region has the DNA TGTGCCAGCACCACCCAGTGGGGCAGCAATCAGCCCCAGCATTTT. Full variable domain (outside the CDR3, taken from reference TRBV28 and TRBJ1-5): DVKVTQSSRYLVKRTGEKVFLECVQDMDHENMFWYRQDPGLGLRLIYFSYDVKMKEKGDIPEGYSVSREKKERFSLILESASTNQTSMYLCASTTQWGSNQPQHFGDGTRLSIL.

This chain joins TRBV7-9 and TRBJ2-7; 9 bases fit TRBD1. CDR1 is SEHNR and CDR2 is FQNEAQ in the germline V gene (reference sequence). The CDR3 consists of 15 residues. V lost 4 bases, J lost 4 bases, and 8 bases stayed unmatched. The CDR3 region is CASSYSGTGTYEQYF. CDR3 coding DNA: TGTGCCAGCAGCTACAGCGGGACAGGGACGTACGAGCAGTACTTC.

V and J are TRBV10-1 and TRBJ1-1; D remains unclear. The CDR3 contains 17 residues. The V end lost 0 bases, the J end lost 0 bases, and 14 bases lay between the germline ends. The germline gives CDR1 WNHNN, CDR2 SYGVQD (reference sequence). As DNA, the CDR3 is TGCGCCAGCAGTGAGTCGAGGGCAGGTATCATGAACACTGAAGCTTTCTTT. This translates into CASSESRAGIMNTEAFF.

V usage is TRBV7-9 and J usage is TRBJ1-1, with 10 bases that match TRBD1. Germline CDR1 is SEHNR and CDR2 is FQNEAQ (reference sequence). The CDR3 contains 15 residues. V trimming: 5 bases; J trimming: 0 bases; junction bases outside the gene matches: 3. Here the CDR3 reads CASSPGTGVNTEAFF. CDR3 in DNA: TGTGCCAGCAGCCCGGGGACAGGGGTGAACACTGAAGCTTTCTTT. Filled out from reference TRBV7-9 and TRBJ1-1, the complete variable domain reads DTGVSQNPRHKITKRGQNVTFRCDPISEHNRLYWYRQTLGQGPEFLTYFQNEAQLEKSRLLSDRFSAERPKGSFSTLEIQRTEQGDSAMYLCASSPGTGVNTEAFFGQGTRLTVV.

For the CDR3, the DNA is TGTGCCATCAGTGAGTCGGGGTATGGCTACACCTTC. Its translation is CAISESGYGYTF. The J gene is TRBJ1-2, the V gene TRBV10-3; D gene ambiguous. Germline V gives CDR1 ENHRY, CDR2 SYGVKD. The CDR3 totals 12 residues. Trimming removed 0 bases from V and 5 bases from J, with 4 bases in between.

V is TRBV27 and J is TRBJ2-7; the match to TRBD2 covers 15 bases. V trimming: 1 base; J trimming: 0 bases; junction bases outside the gene matches: 4. The CDR3 runs to 18 residues. Germline assignment: CDR1 MNHEY and CDR2 SMNVEV (reference sequence). The DNA of the CDR3 is TGTGCCAGCAGTTTATATGGGACTAGCGGGGGGCCCTCCTACGAGCAGTACTTC. It encodes CASSLYGTSGGPSYEQYF.

The sample holds one count of this clone. This rearrangement joins TRBV27 to TRBJ2-3; D remains unclear. CDR3 length: 13 amino acids. Between the trimmed V and J ends, which lost 3 bases and 6 bases, there was a span of 10 bases. From germline, CDR1 is MNHEY and CDR2 SMNVEV (reference sequence). CDR3 amino acids: CASSFTRLDTQYF. The CDR3, as DNA: TGTGCCAGCAGTTTTACTCGGCTCGATACGCAGTATTTT.

The J gene is TRBJ1-1, the V gene TRBV11-1, with D maybe TRBD1 (6 bases). The germline CDR1 and CDR2 sequences are SGHAT and FQDESV (reference sequence). The ends were cut back, 9 bases at V and 4 bases at J, with 12 bases in the middle. The CDR3 consists of 12 residues. In DNA form, the CDR3 reads TGTGCCAGTACTCAAGGGGGCACTGAAGCTTTCTTT. It translates to CASTQGGTEAFF. The full variable domain, rest sourced from reference TRBV11-1 and TRBJ1-1, is EAEVAQSPRYKITEKSQAVAFWCDPISGHATLYWYRQILGQGPELLVQFQDESVVDDSQLPKDRFSAERLKGVDSTLKIQPAELGDSAMYLCASTQGGTEAFFGQGTRLTVV.

This chain links TRBV4-2 with TRBJ2-5, with 9 bases matching TRBD2. Germline V gene data show CDR1 as LGHNA and CDR2 as YNFKEQ. V dropped 0 bases and J dropped 2; count of bases not matched to a gene: 4. This CDR3 is 16 amino acids long. The CDR3 region is CASSQELSGGQETQYF. DNA for the CDR3: TGTGCCAGCAGCCAAGAGCTTAGCGGGGGACAAGAGACCCAGTACTTC.

The V and J genes are TRBV4-1 and TRBJ1-4, with D unclear. Trimming cost V 4 bases and J 7 bases, with 10 bases left between them. The V gene's germline CDR1 is MGHRA and CDR2 YSYEKL. The CDR3 extends over 13 amino acids. CDR3 loop: CASSRGLIEKLFF. The DNA for the CDR3 is TGCGCCAGCAGCCGCGGGCTCATTGAAAAACTGTTTTTT.

The chain joins TRBV6-1 to TRBJ1-1; 7 bases line up with TRBD1. Per the germline V gene, CDR1 is MNHNS and CDR2 is SASEGT. The ends lost 4 bases at V and 3 bases at J; junction bases unmatched: 5. This CDR3 contains 14 residues. DNA for the CDR3: TGTGCCAGCAGTGCTGACAGGGATTACACTGAAGCTTTCTTT. Its translation: CASSADRDYTEAFF.

The chain recombines TRBV7-9 with TRBJ2-1; tentatively, D is TRBD2 (6 bases). V gave up 5 bases and J gave up 7 bases, with 24 bases separating them. The CDR3 loop spans 17 amino acids. Germline V CDR1 and CDR2: SEHNR, FQNEAQ (reference sequence). The CDR3 region has the DNA TGTGCCAGCAGCCAGCTGGAGGGTGGGGGACTTTGGAATGAGCAGTTCTTC. Encoded protein: CASSQLEGGGLWNEQFF.

This chain connects TRBV19 to TRBJ2-6; 8 positions agree with TRBD2. This CDR3 region has 17 residues. The germline V gene has CDR1 LNHDA and CDR2 SQIVND (reference sequence). Losses at the gene ends were 5 bases for V and 1 base for J; bases not matched to a gene: 7. The CDR3 loop is CASSAPGGPSGANVLTF. The CDR3 DNA follows: TGTGCCAGTAGTGCCCCGGGGGGGCCTTCTGGGGCCAACGTCCTGACTTTC.

The chain uses TRBV6-5 and TRBJ2-3, with 10 nucleotides matching TRBD2. The CDR3 is made up of 16 amino acids. Germline CDR1 is MNHEY and CDR2 is SVGAGI. Trimming took 2 bases from V and 1 from J; bases not matched to a gene: 3. The CDR3 DNA follows: TGTGCCAGCAGTTACCCTACTAGCGGGGGCACAGATACGCAGTATTTT. It encodes CASSYPTSGGTDTQYF.

V gene TRBV5-1 combines with J gene TRBJ2-1, with 8 bases lining up with TRBD1. J gave up 7 bases and V 0 bases, and 3 bases lay outside the gene matches. Germline V lookup: CDR1 SGHRS, CDR2 YFSETQ. The CDR3 is 14 residues long. The CDR3 nucleotides are TGCGCCAGCAGCTTGGACAGGGGGATAAATGAGCAGTTCTTC. Protein: CASSLDRGINEQFF.

V and J are TRBV27 and TRBJ2-7; the match to TRBD1 covers 12 bases. J gave up 4 bases and V 3 bases, and 10 bases lay outside the gene matches. The CDR3 extends over 17 amino acids. The germline gives CDR1 MNHEY, CDR2 SMNVEV (reference sequence). This CDR3 is CASSFGIVGQGAYEQYF. For the CDR3, the DNA is TGTGCCAGCAGTTTCGGAATAGTGGGACAGGGGGCTTACGAGCAGTACTTC.

The CDR3 protein is CASSLAKLGRYSNQPQHF. CDR3 DNA sequence: TGTGCCAGCAGCTTGGCCAAATTAGGTCGGTATAGCAATCAGCCCCAGCATTTT. The rearrangement links TRBV5-8 to TRBJ1-5; D ambiguous. This CDR3 spans 18 amino acids. V shed 0 bases and J shed 0 bases, with 16 bases lying between them. Looked up from germline, CDR1 is SGHTS and CDR2 is YDEGEE.

This clone was counted a single time. The chain employs TRBV30 and TRBJ1-2; tentatively, D is TRBD1 (5 bases). Germline V lookup: CDR1 GTSNPN, CDR2 SVGIG (reference sequence). Deletions cut 0 bases from V and 8 bases from J, with 13 bases between. This CDR3 region has 13 residues. The CDR3 region is CAWSVVGGGGYTF. The CDR3 DNA reads TGTGCCTGGAGTGTAGTGGGGGGAGGGGGCTACACCTTC.

V is TRBV5-1 and J is TRBJ2-7, with 8 bases that match TRBD1. Trimming cost V 4 bases and J 3 bases; bases outside gene matches: 6. Per germline, CDR1 SGHRS and CDR2 YFSETQ. The CDR3 runs to 14 residues. Written as DNA, the CDR3 is TGCGCCAGCAGCAAGGACAGGGTGAGCTACGAGCAGTACTTC. Its translation: CASSKDRVSYEQYF.